The 6 T cell receptor beta chains below come from one sample, sequenced in a study of T cell responses to AZD1222 COVID-19 vaccine. Method: immunoSEQ multiplex PCR; TCRdb's copy keeps in-frame clones and lacks some. The sample shows 150,000 or so clones, over 80% of them seen only once. Sequencing was performed on peripheral blood, taken 28 days after the second AZD1222 dose. These receptors were collected from an adult who received the AZD1222 COVID-19 vaccine.

The chain recombines TRBV1 with TRBJ2-1. TRBV1 is marked as a pseudogene. This CDR3 has 14 amino acids. The CDR3 DNA follows: TGCACCAGCAGCCGCAACCCCGAGGGGAATGAGCAGTTCTTC. It translates to CTSSRNPEGNEQFF.

The chain recombines TRBV20-1 with TRBJ2-1; no definite D call. V lost 0 bases, J lost 9 bases, and 6 bases lay in between. The CDR3 is 11 residues long. Germline values: CDR1 DFQATT, CDR2 SNEGSKA (reference sequence). CDR3 in DNA: TGCAGTGCTAGAGATTGGAGTGAGCAGTTCTTC. Encoded protein: CSARDWSEQFF.

About this clone itself: The sample has other DNA sequences that encode this CDR3 too. The chain uses TRBV2 and TRBJ2-7; D unclear. This CDR3 is built from 10 residues. The V end lost 3 bases, the J end lost 3 bases, and 0 bases lay between the germline ends. CDR1 is SNHLY, CDR2 FYNNEI, per germline. The CDR3 DNA reads TGTGCCAGCAGTGACTACGAGCAGTACTTC. Translation: CASSDYEQYF.

The rearrangement links TRBV7-9 to TRBJ2-1; a weak D match, TRBD1 (5 bases). CDR3 length: 13 residues. The ends were cut back, 5 bases at V and 4 bases at J, with 9 bases in the middle. CDR1 SEHNR and CDR2 FQNEAQ come from the germline V gene (reference sequence). The CDR3 reads CASSPRQYNEQFF. The CDR3 DNA sequence: TGTGCCAGCAGCCCACGACAGTACAATGAGCAGTTCTTC.

V is TRBV27 and J is TRBJ2-5, with D tentatively TRBD1 (5 bases). The V gene's germline CDR1 is MNHEY and CDR2 SMNVEV (reference sequence). Between the trimmed V and J ends, which lost 8 bases and 8 bases, there was a span of 27 bases. The CDR3 is 16 residues long. CDR3 amino acids: CASSPTSVGALTTQYF. CDR3 nucleotide sequence: TGTGCCAGCTCCCCGACCTCCGTAGGGGCTTTAACTACCCAGTACTTC.

The genes are TRBV11-3 and TRBJ2-3; perhaps TRBD1 as D (6 bases). The length of the CDR3 is 14 residues. V was trimmed by 5 bases and J by 2 bases, leaving 11 bases between them. Germline values: CDR1 SGHNT, CDR2 YENEEA. CDR3 residues: CASSPGQSTDTQYF. DNA of the CDR3: TGTGCCAGCAGCCCCGGACAGTCCACAGATACGCAGTATTTT. Full variable domain (rest looked up from reference TRBV11-3 and TRBJ2-3): EAGVVQSPRYKIIEKKQPVAFWCNPISGHNTLYWYLQNLGQGPELLIRYENEEAVDDSQLPKDRFSAERLKGVDSTLKIQPAELGDSAVYLCASSPGQSTDTQYFGPGTRLTVL.